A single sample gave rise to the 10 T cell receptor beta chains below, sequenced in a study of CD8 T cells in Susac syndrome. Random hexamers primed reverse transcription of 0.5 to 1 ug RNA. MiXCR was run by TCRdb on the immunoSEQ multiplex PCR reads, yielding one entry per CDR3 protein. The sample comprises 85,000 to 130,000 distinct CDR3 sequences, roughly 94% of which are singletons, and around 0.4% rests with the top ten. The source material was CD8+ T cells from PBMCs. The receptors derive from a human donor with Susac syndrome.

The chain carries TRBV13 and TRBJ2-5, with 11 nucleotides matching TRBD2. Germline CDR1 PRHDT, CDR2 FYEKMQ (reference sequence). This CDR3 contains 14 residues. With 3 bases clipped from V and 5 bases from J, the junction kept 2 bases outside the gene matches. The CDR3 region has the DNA TGTGCCAGCAGCTTGTGGACTAGCGGGGAGACCCAGTACTTC. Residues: CASSLWTSGETQYF.

Written as DNA, the CDR3 is TGTGCCAGCACGGACAGATACACAGATACGCAGTATTTT. It translates to CASTDRYTDTQYF. This chain joins TRBV27 and TRBJ2-3; D may be TRBD1 (6 bases). V was cut by 7 bases and J by 2 bases, with 10 bases left in between. Looked up from germline, CDR1 is MNHEY and CDR2 is SMNVEV (reference sequence). This CDR3 spans 13 amino acids.

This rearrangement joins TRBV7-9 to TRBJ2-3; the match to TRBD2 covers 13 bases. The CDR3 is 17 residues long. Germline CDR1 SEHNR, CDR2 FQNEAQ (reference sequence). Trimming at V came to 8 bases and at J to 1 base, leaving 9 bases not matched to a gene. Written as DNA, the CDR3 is TGTGCCAGCCCCGGGACTAGCGGGGACGGAGGCACAGATACGCAGTATTTT. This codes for CASPGTSGDGGTDTQYF.

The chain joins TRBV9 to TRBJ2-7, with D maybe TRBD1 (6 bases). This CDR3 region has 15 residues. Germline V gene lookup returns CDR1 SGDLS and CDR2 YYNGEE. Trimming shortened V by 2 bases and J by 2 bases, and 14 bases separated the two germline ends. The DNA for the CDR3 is TGTGCCAGCAGCGTTGAGGCAGGGGCGACCTACGAGCAGTACTTC. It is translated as CASSVEAGATYEQYF. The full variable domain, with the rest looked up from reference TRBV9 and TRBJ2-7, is DSGVTQTPKHLITATGQRVTLRCSPRSGDLSVYWYQQSLDQGLQFLIQYYNGEERAKGNILERFSAQQFPDLHSELNLSSLELGDSALYFCASSVEAGATYEQYFGPGTRLTVT.

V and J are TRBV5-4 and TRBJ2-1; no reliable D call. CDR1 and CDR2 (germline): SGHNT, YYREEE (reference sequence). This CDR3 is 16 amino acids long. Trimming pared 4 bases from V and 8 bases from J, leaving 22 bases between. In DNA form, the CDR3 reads TGTGCCAGCAGCCGAGACCGGGCCGCGGAAGATCATGAGCAGTTCTTC. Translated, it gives CASSRDRAAEDHEQFF.

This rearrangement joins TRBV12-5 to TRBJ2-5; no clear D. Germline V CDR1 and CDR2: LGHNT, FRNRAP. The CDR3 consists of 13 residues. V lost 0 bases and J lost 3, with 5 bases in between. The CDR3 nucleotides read TGTGCTAGTGGTTTGGTAAGCGAAGAGACCCAGTACTTC. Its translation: CASGLVSEETQYF.

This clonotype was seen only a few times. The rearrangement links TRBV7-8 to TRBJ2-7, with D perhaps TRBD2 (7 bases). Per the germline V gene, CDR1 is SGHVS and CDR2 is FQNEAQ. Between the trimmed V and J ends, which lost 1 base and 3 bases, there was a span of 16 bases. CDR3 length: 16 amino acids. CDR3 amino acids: CASSLEGGPADYEQYF. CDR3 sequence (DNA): TGTGCCAGCAGCTTAGAGGGGGGGCCGGCGGACTACGAGCAGTACTTC.

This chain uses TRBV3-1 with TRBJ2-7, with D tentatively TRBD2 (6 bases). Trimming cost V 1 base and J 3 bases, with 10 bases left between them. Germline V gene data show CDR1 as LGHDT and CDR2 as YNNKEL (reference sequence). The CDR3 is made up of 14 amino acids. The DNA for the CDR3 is TGTGCCAGCAGCCAAGGGGGACTGTTCTACGAGCAGTACTTC. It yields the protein CASSQGGLFYEQYF.

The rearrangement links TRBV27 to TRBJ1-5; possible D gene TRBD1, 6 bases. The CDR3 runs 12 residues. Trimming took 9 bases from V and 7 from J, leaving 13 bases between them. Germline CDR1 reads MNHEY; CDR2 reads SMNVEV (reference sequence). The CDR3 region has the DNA TGTGCCAGTGGGGTGCAGGGGCAGCCCCAGCATTTT. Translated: CASGVQGQPQHF.

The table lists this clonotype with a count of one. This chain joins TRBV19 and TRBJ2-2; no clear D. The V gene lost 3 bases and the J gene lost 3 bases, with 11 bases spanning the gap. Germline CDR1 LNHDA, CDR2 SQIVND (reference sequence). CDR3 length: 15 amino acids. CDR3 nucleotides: TGTGCCAGTAGTATGTTCCGGCCTGACACCGGGGAGCTGTTTTTT. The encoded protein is CASSMFRPDTGELFF.